The clone carrying this T cell receptor (beta chain) was counted between two and nine times. The sample belongs to a study of T cell responses to AZD1222 COVID-19 vaccine. Germline lookup yields CDR1 MNHEY and CDR2 SVGAGI. The CDR3 contains 15 residues. The trim removed 2 bases at V and 5 bases at J, leaving 4 bases unmatched. The protocol was immunoSEQ multiplex PCR, while the TCRdb copy is restricted to in-frame clones and leaves out a portion. The table records about 100,000 clones, 80% to 90% of them present only once. The receptor comes from an adult who received the AZD1222 COVID-19 vaccine. Sequenced here: peripheral blood, sampled 28 days after the second AZD1222 dose. The gene calls are TRBV6-5 and TRBJ1-5; 9 bases are a match to TRBD1. The CDR3 here is CASSYTGGRDQPQHF. CDR3 sequence (DNA): TGTGCCAGCAGTTACACAGGGGGCCGGGATCAGCCCCAGCATTTT.